One sample yielded the 22 T cell receptor beta chains listed below, sequenced in a study of blood T cell repertoires in COVID-19. The protocol was immunoSEQ multiplex PCR, while the TCRdb copy is restricted to in-frame clones and leaves out a portion. The table lists under 250,000 clones, around 78% of them singletons. Sequences were obtained from peripheral blood. These receptors were obtained from a woman in her 70s with active or convalescent COVID-19.

This sequence joins TRBV3-1 (or the pseudogene TRBV3-2) and TRBJ1-6; 9 bases fit TRBD1. CDR1 and CDR2 (germline): LGHDT, YNNKEL (reference sequence). V lost 1 base to trimming and J lost 3 bases; unmatched junction nucleotides: 4. The length of the CDR3 is 17 residues. The CDR3 protein is CASSQVPGQGYNSPLHF. The CDR3 DNA is TGTGCCAGCAGCCAAGTACCGGGACAGGGCTATAATTCACCCCTCCACTTT.

The rearrangement uses TRBV7-3 and TRBJ2-5, with 10 bases that match TRBD2. With 5 bases clipped from V and 4 bases from J, the junction kept 7 bases outside the gene matches. The CDR3 length is 15 residues. Germline values: CDR1 SGHTA, CDR2 FQGTGA. The CDR3 here is CASSVGPSGGETQYF. The CDR3 nucleotides are TGTGCCAGCAGCGTGGGTCCTAGCGGGGGAGAGACCCAGTACTTC.

The V gene is TRBV29-1, the J gene TRBJ1-2, with a possible D match to TRBD1 (5 bases). This CDR3 is built from 12 residues. Germline assignment: CDR1 SQVTM and CDR2 ANQGSEA. V gave up 3 bases and J gave up 3 bases, with 8 bases separating them. CDR3 coding DNA: TGCAGCGTTGATCGACAGCACTATGGCTACACCTTC. This encodes CSVDRQHYGYTF.

This clone has more than one count but fewer than ten. V gene TRBV19 combines with J gene TRBJ1-3; D unclear. The V gene lost 9 bases and the J gene lost 0 bases, with 18 bases spanning the gap. Germline-derived CDR1 and CDR2 are LNHDA and SQIVND (reference sequence). CDR3 size: 16 residues. CDR3 amino acids: CASSSRGSFSGNTIYF. CDR3 nucleotide sequence: TGTGCCAGCTCAAGCCGGGGTTCTTTCTCTGGAAACACCATATATTTT.

Of note for this clone: Other DNA sequences in this specimen translate into the identical CDR3. The CDR3 here is CASSSGNTEAFF. In nucleotides, the CDR3 is TGTGCCAGCAGCTCGGGAAACACTGAAGCTTTCTTT. The chain carries TRBV28 and TRBJ1-1; D remains ambiguous. Trimming cost V 6 bases and J 2 bases, with 7 bases left between them. Germline V gives CDR1 MDHEN, CDR2 SYDVKM. CDR3 length: 12 residues.

This chain connects TRBV28 to TRBJ1-1; D gene unclear. The CDR3 has 11 residues. Trimming shortened V by 6 bases and J by 2 bases, and 4 bases separated the two germline ends. CDR1 MDHEN and CDR2 SYDVKM come from the germline V gene. In DNA, the CDR3 is TGTGCCAGCAGACTTAACACTGAAGCTTTCTTT. Translated: CASRLNTEAFF.

This clone was picked up one time. The chain couples TRBV9 to TRBJ2-4; TRBD2 matches 12 bases. Looked up from germline, CDR1 is SGDLS and CDR2 is YYNGEE. The CDR3 consists of 16 residues. With V trimmed by 0 bases and J by 6 bases, 4 bases remained unmatched. The CDR3 loop reads CASSVASSGRGNIQYF. CDR3 in DNA: TGTGCCAGCAGCGTAGCGTCTAGCGGGAGGGGAAACATTCAGTACTTC.

The chain couples TRBV19 to TRBJ2-7; TRBD2 matches at 7 bases. The CDR3 spans 15 residues. The J segment lost 6 bases and the V segment lost 3 bases, leaving 11 bases of the junction unmatched. Germline CDR1 is LNHDA and CDR2 is SQIVND (reference sequence). The CDR3, as DNA: TGTGCCAGTAGTATTAGGTTGGCGGGAGCTCCCGAGCAGTACTTC. It yields the protein CASSIRLAGAPEQYF.

In its sample, this clone was seen a few times. V usage is TRBV24-1 and J usage is TRBJ2-3; D is possibly TRBD2 (6 bases). The CDR3 has 18 residues. The V and J ends lost 3 bases and 6 bases respectively, with 24 bases between them. Germline V gene lookup returns CDR1 KGHDR and CDR2 SFDVKD. The chain's CDR3 is CATSDPTTGPGGIDTQYF. The CDR3, as DNA: TGTGCCACCAGTGATCCCACTACGGGACCCGGGGGTATCGATACGCAGTATTTT.

This chain joins TRBV5-1 and TRBJ2-1, with 9 bases matching TRBD2. Per germline, CDR1 SGHRS and CDR2 YFSETQ. CDR3 size: 15 residues. The ends lost 5 bases at V and 2 bases at J; junction bases unmatched: 5. In DNA, the CDR3 is TGCGCCAGCAGGCCGACTAGCGGAACCTACAATGAGCAGTTCTTC. This sequence encodes CASRPTSGTYNEQFF. The entire variable domain, with the rest obtained from reference TRBV5-1 and TRBJ2-1, is as follows: KAGVTQTPRYLIKTRGQQVTLSCSPISGHRSVSWYQQTPGQGLQFLFEYFSETQRNKGNFPGRFSGRQFSNSRSEMNVSTLELGDSALYLCASRPTSGTYNEQFFGPGTRLTVL.

The J gene is TRBJ2-2, the V gene TRBV6-6; the D is unclear. Trimming pared 6 bases from V and 4 bases from J, leaving 6 bases between. Germline CDR1 and CDR2: MNHNY and SVGAGI (reference sequence). The CDR3 extends over 12 amino acids. Here the CDR3 reads CASSHSTGELFF. CDR3 sequence (DNA): TGTGCCAGCAGCCATTCCACCGGGGAGCTGTTTTTT.

This sequence joins TRBV12-5 and TRBJ1-2; a weak D match, TRBD1 (6 bases). Germline CDR1 is LGHNT and CDR2 is FRNRAP. This CDR3 comprises 16 residues. The V and J ends lost 7 bases and 2 bases respectively, with 20 bases between them. The CDR3 spells CASAAQAGAWNYGYTF. The CDR3 DNA follows: TGTGCTAGTGCCGCCCAGGCAGGGGCCTGGAACTATGGCTACACCTTC. The whole variable domain, remainder taken from reference TRBV12-5 and TRBJ1-2, is DARVTQTPRHKVTEMGQEVTMRCQPILGHNTVFWYRQTMMQGLELLAYFRNRAPLDDSGMPKDRFSAEMPDATLATLKIQPSEPRDSAVYFCASAAQAGAWNYGYTFGSGTRLTVV.

The rearrangement uses TRBV10-3 and TRBJ1-2, with D perhaps matching TRBD1 (5 bases). The V and J ends lost 6 bases and 2 bases respectively, with 10 bases between them. The CDR3 totals 13 residues. CDR1 is ENHRY, CDR2 SYGVKD, per germline. The CDR3 protein is CAISETENYGYTF. The CDR3 bases are TGTGCCATCAGCGAGACAGAAAACTATGGCTACACCTTC.

The genes are TRBV5-1 and TRBJ1-2, with TRBD1 as a possible D gene (5 bases). Germline CDR1 SGHRS, CDR2 YFSETQ. V lost 0 bases, J lost 5 bases, and 8 bases lay in between. The CDR3 extends over 13 amino acids. CDR3 sequence reads: CASSLEPGYGYTF. CDR3 bases: TGCGCCAGCAGCTTGGAGCCAGGGTATGGCTACACCTTC.

This chain links TRBV12-3 or TRBV12-4 with TRBJ2-7; D ambiguous. Trimming took off 3 bases at V and 6 bases at J, with 12 bases between the two ends. This CDR3 is built from 13 residues. For the CDR3, the DNA is TGTGCCAGCAGTTTCTCGCCCCCAGGCGAGCAGTACTTC. Translating it yields CASSFSPPGEQYF.

This clone has a handful of counts. This chain's CDR3 is CASSFRQGMKNEQYF. As DNA, the CDR3 is TGTGCCAGCAGCTTCCGACAGGGAATGAAAAACGAGCAGTACTTC. V is TRBV11-1 and J is TRBJ2-7; the match to TRBD1 covers 7 bases. The CDR3 is 15 residues long. From germline, CDR1 is SGHAT and CDR2 FQDESV (reference sequence). The junction had 10 bases not matched to a gene; V was cut back by 3 bases and J by 5 bases.

V usage is TRBV7-7 and J usage is TRBJ2-5; no reliable D call. The ends were cut back, 4 bases at V and 5 bases at J, with 11 bases in the middle. This CDR3 is built from 13 residues. Germline values: CDR1 SSHAT, CDR2 FNYEAQ (reference sequence). The CDR3 loop reads CASSSHPHETQYF. The DNA for the CDR3 is TGTGCCAGCAGCTCACATCCCCATGAGACCCAGTACTTC.

This clone was counted once. The chain is built from TRBV20-1 and TRBJ1-3; no reliable D call. Deletions cut 3 bases from V and 5 bases from J, with 11 bases between. The CDR3 spans 13 residues. The V gene's germline CDR1 is DFQATT and CDR2 SNEGSKA (reference sequence). DNA for the CDR3: TGCAGTGCTAGTGGGCAGTTTAGAAACACCATATATTTT. Amino acids: CSASGQFRNTIYF.

The chain combines TRBV7-6 with TRBJ2-1; 9 bases align to TRBD2. The CDR3 sequence is 16 residues long. CDR1 and CDR2 from the germline V gene are SGHVS and FNYEAQ. With V trimmed by 1 base and J by 8 bases, 9 bases remained unmatched. The CDR3, as DNA: TGTGCCAGCAGCTTAGTCGGTAGCGGGGGCGGCTATGAGCAGTTCTTC. Translated, it gives CASSLVGSGGGYEQFF.

The chain recombines TRBV7-9 with TRBJ1-1, with a possible D match to TRBD1 (5 bases). V lost 3 bases and J 6 bases, leaving 14 bases between the germline ends. CDR3 length: 14 amino acids. Looked up from germline, CDR1 is SEHNR and CDR2 is FQNEAQ (reference sequence). CDR3 region: CASSFTMGQPEAFF. CDR3 sequence (DNA): TGTGCCAGCAGCTTCACCATGGGGCAGCCTGAAGCTTTCTTT.

This chain links TRBV6-2 or TRBV6-3 with TRBJ2-7; D is unclear. V was pared by 2 bases and J by 2 bases, with 4 bases between. CDR3 length equals 12 residues. Germline loops: CDR1 MNHEY, CDR2 SVGEGT. The CDR3 loop is CASSYTAYEQYF. Written as DNA, the CDR3 is TGTGCCAGCAGTTACACGGCCTACGAGCAGTACTTC.

This clone was seen just once. This rearrangement joins TRBV4-2 to TRBJ2-2; 7 nucleotides match TRBD2. The CDR3 length is 16 residues. V was clipped by 4 bases and J by 5 bases; unmatched bases: 10. The germline CDR1 and CDR2 sequences are LGHNA and YNFKEQ. The CDR3 loop is CASSPRTAGVTGELFF. The DNA for the CDR3 is TGTGCCAGCAGCCCTCGCACGGCGGGAGTTACCGGGGAGCTGTTTTTT.